This T cell receptor (beta chain) was captured by sequencing in a study of OX40 agonist ivuxolimab in advanced cancers. About the study as a whole: Ivuxolimab was a fully human IgG2 agonistic monoclonal antibody targeting the costimulatory receptor OX40 (CD134). The monotherapy dose-escalation portion (N ≈ 52 patients) of the phase I ivuxolimab trial is reported in the paper. Among the approximately 50 dose-escalation patients, about 20 had hepatocellular carcinoma, roughly 15 melanoma, 9 renal cell carcinoma and 9 head and neck cancer. A male proportion of almost 85% and a mean age of approximately 60 years, ranging from about 23 to 90, were recorded for the dose-escalation cohort. Patients were allowed to have had prior anti-PD-1, anti-PD-L1 or anti-CTLA-4 therapy, and around 37% of the dose-escalation patients had previously received checkpoint inhibitors. Intravenous ivuxolimab was administered to patients every 2 weeks at six dose levels: 0.01, 0.1, 0.3, 1.5, 3 and 10 mg/kg. Partial responses occurred in three dose-escalation patients: two with cutaneous melanoma and one with hepatocellular carcinoma. The purpose of peripheral TCRbeta sequencing was to test whether ivuxolimab changed TCR sequence diversity and led to clonal T-cell expansion. The investigation overall reported the following: At doses of 0.1 to 3.0 mg/kg, clonal expansion of both CD4+ and CD8+ T cells in blood was seen between baseline and week 6. Partial responders in the 0.1-3.0 mg/kg groups had among the lowest normalized peripheral clonal expansion, especially among CD8+ T cells. Low levels of normalized T-cell clonal expansion were also seen in some patients who did not respond. Antigen specificity was not determined for the clonally expanded peripheral T cells. After ivuxolimab, more expanded clones were found on average in CD8+ T cells than in CD4+ T cells.

Its CDR3 holds 14 amino acids, cysteine through phenylalanine. The sequence is cut down to CDR3 DNA, 42 bases in frame from base 1. Trimming accounts for 4 bases at V and 1 base at J, while the number of junction bases matched to no gene is 1. CDR1 and CDR2 are read off the germline V gene as SNHLY and FYNNEI. Genomic DNA was extracted from sorted cells for sequencing of the TCRbeta CDR3 region. The immunoSEQ Assay was used for sequencing of TCRbeta CDR3 regions. Not all clones reach the TCRdb copy of this immuneACCESS table, which keeps in-frame sequences only. Checked studies attribute under half of the gap to unresolved V genes and leave the rest unexplained. Across this sample there are about 38,000 clones, with roughly 85% seen only once. 21% of the sample is taken by the ten largest. Patients with autoimmune disease history or receiving systemic immunosuppression were excluded from the trial. Peripheral blood for TCR sequencing was collected from all dose cohorts at baseline, on cycle 4 day 1, and on cycle 7 day 1. The samples were drawn from a first-in-human, open-label, multicenter phase I dose-escalation trial of ivuxolimab. The trial enrolled adults with locally advanced or metastatic head and neck squamous cell, hepatocellular, melanoma or renal cell carcinoma. Before TCR sequencing, CD4+ T cells and CD8+ T cells were sorted from peripheral blood as separate populations.

As regards this clone: The specificity of this receptor is unknown. The input lacks base qualities; no much larger clone sits a single base away.

The sequence was obtained from an adult with an advanced solid tumor such as melanoma, head and neck, liver or kidney cancer. The V and J genes are TRBV2 and TRBJ1-1; TRBD1 matches 9 bases in the middle. Source: CD4+ or CD8+ T cells sorted from blood, taken in a trial of the OX40 agonist ivuxolimab. The base sequence is TGTGCCAGCAGTGTACAGGGGGCGAACACTGAAGCTTTCTTT. This yields the protein CASSVQGANTEAFF.